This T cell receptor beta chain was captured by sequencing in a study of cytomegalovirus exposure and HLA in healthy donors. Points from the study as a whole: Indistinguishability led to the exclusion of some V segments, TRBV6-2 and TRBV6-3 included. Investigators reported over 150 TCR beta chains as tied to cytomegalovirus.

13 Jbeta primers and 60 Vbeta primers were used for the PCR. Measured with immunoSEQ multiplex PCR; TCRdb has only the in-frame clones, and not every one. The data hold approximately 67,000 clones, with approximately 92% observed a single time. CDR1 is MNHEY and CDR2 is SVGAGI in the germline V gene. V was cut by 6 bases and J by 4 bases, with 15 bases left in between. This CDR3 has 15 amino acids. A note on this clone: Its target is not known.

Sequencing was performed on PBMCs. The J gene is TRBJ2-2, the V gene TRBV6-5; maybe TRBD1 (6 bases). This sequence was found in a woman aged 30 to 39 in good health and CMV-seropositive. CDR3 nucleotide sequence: TGTGCCAGCAGCCCCAACAGGGATGGCACCGGGGAGCTGTTTTTT. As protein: CASSPNRDGTGELFF.